These 9 T cell receptor beta chains were all obtained from the same sample, sequenced in a study of T cell responses to AZD1222 COVID-19 vaccine. The repertoire was sequenced with immunoSEQ multiplex PCR; TCRdb's copy has only in-frame clones and lacks some. The sample has 120,000 or so clones, approximately 90% seen once. Material: peripheral blood, obtained 28 days after the second AZD1222 dose. These receptors all come from an adult who received the AZD1222 COVID-19 vaccine.

The genes are TRBV5-4 and TRBJ2-7, with a tentative D call TRBD1 (5 bases). Germline V CDR1 and CDR2: SGHNT, YYREEE (reference sequence). V lost 5 bases and J lost 4, with 16 bases in between. CDR3 length equals 14 residues. In DNA form, the CDR3 reads TGTGCCAGCAGTCGGTGGGGCAACGCTTACGAGCAGTACTTC. This codes for CASSRWGNAYEQYF.

Only a few counts were recorded for this clone. The V call is TRBV28, the J call TRBJ2-7; D unclear. From germline, CDR1 is MDHEN and CDR2 SYDVKM. Trimming stripped 3 bases from V and 2 bases from J, with 11 bases between. The CDR3 totals 14 residues. Here the CDR3 reads CASSFPKGTYEQYF. In DNA form, the CDR3 reads TGTGCCAGCAGTTTCCCAAAAGGGACCTACGAGCAGTACTTC.

This chain connects TRBV12-3 or TRBV12-4 to TRBJ2-7; D is uncertain. V lost 1 base to trimming and J lost 1 base, with 5 bases between them. The CDR3 length is 13 residues. This chain's CDR3 is CASSLVPSYEQYF. CDR3 nucleotides: TGTGCCAGCAGTTTAGTTCCTTCCTACGAGCAGTACTTC.

CDR3 DNA sequence: TGTGCCAGCAGTGCGGGGGTACATGAAGCTTTCTTT. This codes for CASSAGVHEAFF. The V and J genes are TRBV27 and TRBJ1-1, with D maybe TRBD1 (5 bases). Germline lookup yields CDR1 MNHEY and CDR2 SMNVEV (reference sequence). The length of the CDR3 is 12 residues. Trimming removed 5 bases at V and 7 bases at J, with 11 bases between.

The chain links TRBV19 to TRBJ2-2; 8 bases agree with TRBD2. V shed 6 bases and J 4 bases; nucleotides not matched to a gene: 4. The V gene's germline CDR1 is LNHDA and CDR2 SQIVND (reference sequence). This CDR3 is built from 14 residues. The CDR3 DNA follows: TGTGCCAGTAGCCTAGCGGGCGGCACCGGGGAGCTGTTTTTT. Its protein is CASSLAGGTGELFF. The full variable domain, rest sourced from reference TRBV19 and TRBJ2-2, is DGGITQSPKYLFRKEGQNVTLSCEQNLNHDAMYWYRQDPGQGLRLIYYSQIVNDFQKGDIAEGYSVSREKKESFPLTVTSAQKNPTAFYLCASSLAGGTGELFFGEGSRLTVL.

The chain uses TRBV19 and TRBJ2-2, with D unresolved. Germline V gives CDR1 LNHDA, CDR2 SQIVND (reference sequence). The CDR3 extends over 13 amino acids. V was trimmed by 2 bases and J by 3 bases, leaving 4 bases between them. The CDR3 region is CASSIYDTGELFF. CDR3 nucleotides: TGTGCCAGTAGTATATATGACACCGGGGAGCTGTTTTTT.

The chain couples TRBV19 to TRBJ2-1, with TRBD2 identical over 10 bases. The CDR3 sequence is 16 residues long. The V and J ends lost 2 bases and 4 bases, in that order; junction bases with no gene match: 5. Germline assignment: CDR1 LNHDA and CDR2 SQIVND (reference sequence). For the CDR3, the DNA is TGTGCCAGTAGTATATGGGCTAGCGGGAGATACAATGAGCAGTTCTTC. Translation gives CASSIWASGRYNEQFF. The full variable domain, its missing parts supplied by reference TRBV19 and TRBJ2-1, is DGGITQSPKYLFRKEGQNVTLSCEQNLNHDAMYWYRQDPGQGLRLIYYSQIVNDFQKGDIAEGYSVSREKKESFPLTVTSAQKNPTAFYLCASSIWASGRYNEQFFGPGTRLTVL.

This chain connects TRBV7-8 to TRBJ2-3; D is unresolved. The CDR3 length is 14 residues. CDR1 is SGHVS, CDR2 FQNEAQ, per germline. V was pared by 1 base and J by 6 bases, with 11 bases between. The chain's CDR3 is CASSLEVVGDTQYF. The CDR3 bases are TGTGCCAGCAGCTTAGAGGTAGTTGGGGATACGCAGTATTTT. The full variable domain, with the rest looked up from reference TRBV7-8 and TRBJ2-3, is GAGVSQSPRYKVAKRGQDVALRCDPISGHVSLFWYQQALGQGPEFLTYFQNEAQLDKSGLPSDRFFAERPEGSVSTLKIQRTQQEDSAVYLCASSLEVVGDTQYFGPGTRLTVL.

About this clone: The DNA is left out, because the CDR3 cannot be placed on it with certainty; the CDR3 is given as TCRdb lists it. The J gene is TRBJ1-3, the V gene TRBV6-1. Germline CDR1 and CDR2: MNHNS and SASEGT. The CDR3 comprises 18 residues, both ends counted. Here the CDR3 reads CASSERFFGPGAENTIYF.